Listed here are 11 T cell receptor beta chains from one sample, sequenced in a study of cytomegalovirus exposure and HLA in healthy donors. In the PCR, 60 Vbeta and 13 Jbeta primers were used. Profiled with immunoSEQ multiplex PCR; TCRdb holds only in-frame clones, not every one. Among some 200,000 clones listed, about four fifths were seen once. Sequenced input: PBMCs. The receptor source for this set is a girl aged 5-17 years in good health and CMV-seropositive.

J is TRBJ1-5 and V is TRBV4-3; the D gene is possibly TRBD1 (5 bases). The CDR3 covers 16 residues. The V end was cut by 1 base, the J end by 0 bases, with 10 bases between. Germline CDR1 and CDR2: LGHNA and YSLEER. Here the CDR3 reads CASSQGGRGSNQPQHF. In nucleotides, the CDR3 is TGCGCCAGCAGCCAAGGAGGGAGGGGTAGCAATCAGCCCCAGCATTTT.

The J gene is TRBJ1-6, the V gene TRBV27; a possible D gene is TRBD1 (6 bases). The length of the CDR3 is 16 residues. V lost 2 bases and J lost 8, with 16 bases in between. The V gene's germline CDR1 is MNHEY and CDR2 SMNVEV (reference sequence). The CDR3 DNA reads as TGTGCCAGCAGTTTAATCACAGGGTCGGGACATTCACCCCTCCACTTT. Translation: CASSLITGSGHSPLHF.

The chain combines TRBV7-8 with TRBJ2-7, with 12 bases aligning to TRBD2. The germline V gene encodes CDR1 SGHVS and CDR2 FQNEAQ. V shed 4 bases and J 3 bases; nucleotides not matched to a gene: 7. The CDR3 is made up of 16 amino acids. In DNA form, the CDR3 reads TGTGCCAGCAGCTCCGTGAAGACTAGCGGGGGCTACGAGCAGTACTTC. The encoded protein is CASSSVKTSGGYEQYF.

V gene TRBV7-7 combines with J gene TRBJ2-1, with D perhaps matching TRBD2 (6 bases). V lost 5 bases, J lost 0 bases, and 14 bases lay in between. This CDR3 spans 16 amino acids. Germline V gives CDR1 SSHAT, CDR2 FNYEAQ (reference sequence). CDR3 amino acids: CASSRGTPGSYNEQFF. Here the CDR3 DNA reads TGTGCCAGCAGCAGAGGGACTCCCGGCTCCTACAATGAGCAGTTCTTC.

This clone was counted once. This chain links TRBV15 with TRBJ2-3; maybe TRBD2 (6 bases). Germline V lookup: CDR1 LNHNV, CDR2 YYDKDF (reference sequence). V lost 4 bases and J lost 10, with 12 bases in between. The CDR3 is 12 amino acids. This chain's CDR3 is CATSTTGSAQYF. Here the CDR3 DNA reads TGTGCCACCAGCACGACCGGGAGTGCGCAGTATTTT.

The chain links TRBV6-5 to TRBJ1-5; TRBD1 matches at 7 bases. This CDR3 contains 15 residues. Per the germline V gene, CDR1 is MNHEY and CDR2 is SVGAGI. After removal of 6 bases from V and 0 bases from J, the junction contained 5 bases not matched to a gene. CDR3 bases: TGTGCCAGCAGAGACACAGGGGATAGCAATCAGCCCCAGCATTTT. Protein product: CASRDTGDSNQPQHF.

The chain recombines TRBV7-9 with TRBJ2-3; the D is unclear. CDR3 length: 12 amino acids. With 6 bases removed from V and 2 bases from J, the gap between germline ends came to 6 bases. Germline loops: CDR1 SEHNR, CDR2 FQNEAQ (reference sequence). In DNA form, the CDR3 reads TGTGCCAGCAGACTAAACACAGATACGCAGTATTTT. Translation: CASRLNTDTQYF.

J is TRBJ1-5 and V is TRBV18; 9 bases are shared with TRBD1. With V trimmed by 6 bases and J by 6 bases, 6 bases remained unmatched. Per the germline V gene, CDR1 is KGHSH and CDR2 is LQKENI. The CDR3 loop spans 14 amino acids. CDR3 residues: CASSLDRGIQPQHF. CDR3 nucleotides: TGTGCCAGCTCCCTAGACAGGGGGATTCAGCCCCAGCATTTT.

The chain employs TRBV10-2 and TRBJ2-5, with D tentatively TRBD2 (5 bases). The germline V and J ends were trimmed by 2 bases and 5 bases, with 12 bases remaining between them. Germline CDR1 reads WSHSY; CDR2 reads SAAADI. The CDR3 is 14 residues long. CDR3 loop: CASSENTRRETQYF. The CDR3, as DNA: TGCGCCAGCAGTGAGAATACTAGGAGGGAGACCCAGTACTTC.

This chain connects TRBV28 to TRBJ2-3; 7 bases match TRBD1. The CDR3 extends over 18 amino acids. Germline values: CDR1 MDHEN, CDR2 SYDVKM. Trimming removed 6 bases from V and 2 bases from J; junction bases left unmatched: 17. CDR3 in amino acids: CASSHRLTGDLNTDTQYF. CDR3 coding DNA: TGTGCCAGCAGCCACCGGCTAACAGGGGACCTAAACACAGATACGCAGTATTTT.

The rearrangement joins TRBV11-3 to TRBJ2-5; 11 bases align to TRBD2. Unmatched junction bases numbered 1, after V lost 3 bases and J lost 1 base. CDR1 is SGHNT and CDR2 is YENEEA in the germline V gene. This CDR3 is 15 amino acids long. The CDR3 here is CASSFSGGAQETQYF. The CDR3 nucleotides are TGTGCCAGCAGCTTTAGCGGGGGGGCCCAAGAGACCCAGTACTTC.